This is a list of T cell receptor beta chains from one sample in a study of blood T cell repertoires in COVID-19. Generated by immunoSEQ multiplex PCR, the TCRdb table keeps only in-frame clones and is missing some. The sample has fewer than 60,000 clones, roughly four fifths seen once; the top ten hold more than 30%. Sequencing used peripheral blood. The receptors stem from a man in his sixties with COVID-19, enrolled during active disease. The CDR3 runs from the conserved cysteine through the conserved F or W. A D gene is named only where the DNA matches it firmly. Size tells how often a clone was seen (once, few, many) or the class of an expanded clone, and some rows leave it out.

J gene	D gene	clone size	V gene	CDR3 protein	CDR3 DNA
TRBJ2-5	TRBD2	.	TRBV6-5	CASGLAYSETQYF	TGTGCCAGCGGACTAGCGTATAGCGAGACCCAGTACTTC
TRBJ1-4	TRBD1	few	TRBV27	CASSSTGSYEKLFF	TGTGCCAGCAGTTCGACAGGGAGTTATGAAAAACTGTTTTTT
TRBJ2-7	TRBD1	.	TRBV19	CASSRGRTGSLREQYF	TGTGCCAGTAGTCGAGGGAGGACAGGGTCACTGAGGGAGCAGTACTTC
TRBJ1-2	TRBD1	once	TRBV2	CASSERGDRAYGYTF	TGTGCCAGCAGTGAAAGAGGGGACAGGGCCTATGGCTACACCTTC
TRBJ1-3	.	.	TRBV4-1	CASRQDVGARGNTIYF	TGCGCCAGCAGGCAAGATGTGGGGGCGAGAGGAAACACCATATATTTT
TRBJ2-1	.	.	TRBV13	CASSLGLGPYNEQFF	TGTGCCAGCAGCTTGGGGCTGGGGCCCTACAATGAGCAGTTCTTC
TRBJ1-1	.	.	TRBV5-1	CASSFELQGNTEAFF	TGCGCCAGCAGCTTCGAACTTCAGGGGAACACTGAAGCTTTCTTT
TRBJ1-2	.	.	TRBV6-5	CASSYLTGNYGYTF	TGTGCCAGCAGTTACCTCACAGGTAACTATGGCTACACCTTC
TRBJ2-3	TRBD1	once	TRBV7-3	CASSLRGTGATDTQYF	TGTGCCAGCAGCTTAAGGGGGACAGGAGCCACAGATACGCAGTATTTT
TRBJ2-1	TRBD2	few	TRBV11-2	CASRRTSGSNEQFF	TGTGCCAGCAGACGAACGAGCGGGAGCAATGAGCAGTTCTTC
TRBJ1-1	.	.	TRBV14	CASSLGGTTEAFF	TGTGCCAGCAGCCTGGGGGGAACCACTGAAGCTTTCTTT
TRBJ1-4	.	.	TRBV27	CASSLSAGWMTNEKLFF	TGTGCCAGCAGTTTATCTGCAGGGTGGATGACTAATGAAAAACTGTTTTTT
TRBJ2-7	TRBD2	.	TRBV19	CASSIAGGSTYEQYF	TGTGCCAGTAGTATAGCGGGGGGGTCCACCTACGAGCAGTACTTC
TRBJ2-1	.	.	TRBV10-3	CAIKRGSNEQFF	TGTGCCATCAAACGCGGGTCCAATGAGCAGTTCTTC
TRBJ2-5	TRBD2	.	TRBV6-5	CASGAGVETQYF	TGTGCCAGCGGGGCGGGAGTGGAGACCCAGTACTTC
TRBJ1-4	TRBD1	.	TRBV19	CASTPGTGANEKLFF	TGTGCCAGTACCCCTGGGACAGGGGCTAATGAAAAACTGTTTTTT
TRBJ2-7	TRBD2	.	TRBV19	CASSIALAGDYEQYF	TGTGCCAGTAGTATAGCACTAGCGGGGGACTACGAGCAGTACTTC
TRBJ1-5	.	few	TRBV9	CASSVESDSVSNQPQHF	TGTGCCAGCAGCGTAGAATCGGACAGCGTTAGCAATCAGCCCCAGCATTTT
TRBJ2-6	.	.	TRBV6-5	CASKLAGANVLTF	TGTGCCAGCAAGCTGGCTGGGGCCAACGTCCTGACTTTC
TRBJ2-3	.	.	TRBV5-6	CASSLGGARTDTQYF	TGTGCCAGCAGCTTAGGGGGGGCGCGTACAGATACGCAGTATTTT
TRBJ2-1	.	few	TRBV2	CASSGEIPEQFF	TGTGCCAGCAGTGGTGAGATTCCTGAGCAGTTCTTC
TRBJ2-7	TRBD1	.	TRBV7-8	CASSLTTGNYEQYF	TGTGCCAGCAGCTTGACGACAGGGAACTACGAGCAGTACTTC
TRBJ2-7	.	.	TRBV19	CASSPTPGTLGREQYF	TGTGCCAGTAGTCCGACCCCCGGGACTTTAGGCCGCGAGCAGTACTTC
TRBJ1-3	.	few	TRBV3-1/TRBV3-2	CASSQDRAGISLGNTIYF	TGTGCCAGCAGCCAAGATAGGGCAGGGATATCACTCGGAAACACCATATATTTT
TRBJ2-7	.	.	TRBV7-8	CASSPNGLSSYEQYF	TGTGCCAGCAGCCCGAATGGACTTTCCTCCTACGAGCAGTACTTC
TRBJ1-2	TRBD1	.	TRBV6-5	CASSLTGGYYGYTF	TGTGCCAGCAGTCTAACAGGGGGTTACTATGGCTACACCTTC
TRBJ2-1	TRBD2	.	TRBV6-2/TRBV6-3	CASSVPTSGGNNEQFF	TGTGCCAGCAGTGTCCCGACTAGCGGGGGAAACAATGAGCAGTTCTTC
TRBJ2-7	TRBD1	.	TRBV5-1	CASSSQGAGYEQYF	TGCGCCAGCAGCTCCCAGGGGGCTGGCTACGAGCAGTACTTC
TRBJ2-3	TRBD1	.	TRBV7-9	CASRWDSAMSTDTQYF	TGTGCCAGCAGATGGGACAGTGCTATGAGTACAGATACGCAGTATTTT
TRBJ2-7	TRBD2	few	TRBV10-3	CAIRPTSGRDGNEQYF	TGTGCCATCAGGCCGACTAGCGGGAGGGACGGGAACGAGCAGTACTTC
TRBJ1-2	TRBD1	.	TRBV4-2	CASSQVIGTGDIPTF	TGTGCCAGCAGCCAAGTAATTGGGACAGGGGATATTCCTACCTTC
TRBJ2-7	TRBD1	few	TRBV19	CASSIDTGGVDEQYF	TGTGCCAGTAGTATAGATACAGGGGGCGTCGACGAGCAGTACTTC
TRBJ2-2	.	.	TRBV14	CASSQRDSLTYTGELFF	TGTGCCAGCAGCCAACGGGACTCCCTTACATACACCGGGGAGCTGTTTTTT
TRBJ1-5	.	few	TRBV4-2	CASSLDTSNQPQHF	TGTGCCAGCAGCCTTGACACCAGCAATCAGCCCCAGCATTTT
TRBJ2-1	.	.	TRBV5-3	CARSQDGYNEQFF	TGTGCCAGAAGCCAGGATGGCTACAATGAGCAGTTCTTC
TRBJ2-7	.	.	TRBV7-2	CASSYRTAQFYEQYF	TGTGCCAGCAGCTACCGGACAGCCCAATTCTACGAGCAGTACTTC
TRBJ2-3	.	.	TRBV27	CASSLYKWTQDSYTDTQYF	TGTGCCAGCAGTTTATATAAATGGACACAGGATTCATACACAGATACGCAGTATTTT
TRBJ1-2	.	.	TRBV18	CASSPGQGDYGYTF	TGTGCCAGCTCACCAGGCCAGGGTGACTATGGCTACACCTTC
TRBJ2-1	TRBD2	.	TRBV4-1	CASSQDRIRTTSGKRYEQFF	TGCGCCAGCAGCCAAGATCGGATTCGGACGACTAGCGGGAAGAGATATGAGCAGTTCTTC
TRBJ2-7	.	.	TRBV5-1	CASSLVGGRNEQYF	TGCGCCAGCAGCTTGGTAGGGGGACGGAACGAGCAGTACTTC
TRBJ1-1	TRBD1	.	TRBV7-3	CASSFTGGTEAFF	TGTGCCAGCAGCTTCACAGGGGGAACTGAAGCTTTCTTT
TRBJ2-2	.	.	TRBV24-1	CATSDGQRYTGELFF	TGTGCCACCAGTGATGGCCAGCGGTACACCGGGGAGCTGTTTTTT
TRBJ2-5	.	.	TRBV20-1	CSASFGGGQETQYF	TGCAGTGCTAGTTTCGGCGGTGGGCAAGAGACCCAGTACTTC
TRBJ2-3	.	.	TRBV19	CASSIAADTQYF	TGTGCCAGTAGTATAGCGGCAGATACGCAGTATTTT
TRBJ2-7	.	.	TRBV7-8	CASSLSGIYYEQYF	TGTGCCAGCAGCTTATCAGGGATTTACTACGAGCAGTACTTC
TRBJ1-5	.	few	TRBV5-6	CASSRRASGVSNQPQHF	TGTGCCAGCAGCCGTCGGGCTTCGGGGGTGAGTAATCAGCCCCAGCATTTT
TRBJ2-5	.	.	TRBV7-9	CASSFESHLHHF	TGTGCCAGCAGCTTCGAGAGTCACCTTCATCACTTC
TRBJ1-1	.	.	TRBV6-4	CASSVEVNTEAFF	TGTGCCAGCAGTGTGGAGGTGAACACTGAAGCTTTCTTT
TRBJ2-3	.	once	TRBV5-1	CASSTGQTDTQYF	TGCGCCAGCAGCACCGGACAGACAGATACGCAGTATTTT
TRBJ2-7	.	.	TRBV20-1	CSASQDREQYF	TGCAGTGCTAGCCAGGATAGGGAGCAGTACTTC
TRBJ2-3	.	.	TRBV20-1	CSARFGDTQYF	TGCAGTGCTAGGTTCGGAGATACGCAGTATTTT
TRBJ2-1	TRBD2	.	TRBV19	CASSILAGDGTNEQFF	TGTGCCAGTAGTATCCTAGCGGGTGATGGGACCAATGAGCAGTTCTTC
TRBJ2-7	TRBD1	once	TRBV7-2	CASSLAGTGVHEQYF	TGTGCCAGCAGCTTAGCCGGGACAGGGGTTCACGAGCAGTACTTC
TRBJ1-2	TRBD1	.	TRBV5-4	CASSFGTGGIYGYTF	TGTGCCAGCAGCTTCGGGACAGGGGGTATCTATGGCTACACCTTC
TRBJ2-7	.	.	TRBV7-2	CASSLGPGRVYEQYF	TGTGCCAGCAGCTTAGGCCCAGGGCGAGTGTACGAGCAGTACTTC
TRBJ2-2	TRBD2	.	TRBV30	CAWSPRGSGRFTGELFF	TGTGCCTGGAGTCCAAGGGGTAGCGGGAGGTTTACCGGGGAGCTGTTTTTT
TRBJ2-3	TRBD2	.	TRBV9	CASTLNSGGDTQYF	TGTGCCAGCACCCTAAATAGCGGGGGGGATACGCAGTATTTT
TRBJ2-3	TRBD2	.	TRBV7-3	CASGLAGSRTDTQYF	TGTGCCTCCGGACTAGCGGGGTCTCGCACAGATACGCAGTATTTT
TRBJ2-7	.	.	TRBV13	CASSLGRDYEQYF	TGTGCCAGCAGCTTAGGGAGGGACTACGAGCAGTACTTC
TRBJ2-3	TRBD2	.	TRBV5-1	CASSPLSGGTDTQYF	TGCGCCAGCAGCCCCCTAAGCGGGGGCACAGATACGCAGTATTTT